Sequencing of this T cell receptor (beta chain) was carried out in a study of T cell responses to AZD1222 COVID-19 vaccine. Produced via immunoSEQ multiplex PCR; TCRdb's table is partial and in-frame only. The data show just under 95,000 clones, around nine tenths seen once. This clone came up once. The germline V and J ends were trimmed by 5 bases and 0 bases, with 14 bases remaining between them. In germline, CDR1 is SGHVS, CDR2 FNYEAQ. The CDR3 runs 15 residues. This specimen consisted of peripheral blood, obtained on day 0 of AZD1222 vaccination. The source is an adult in good health. The rearrangement joins TRBV7-6 to TRBJ2-7; no definite D call. This CDR3 reads CASSPELGYSYEQYF. The CDR3 DNA reads as TGTGCCAGCAGCCCTGAACTGGGGTACTCCTACGAGCAGTACTTC.